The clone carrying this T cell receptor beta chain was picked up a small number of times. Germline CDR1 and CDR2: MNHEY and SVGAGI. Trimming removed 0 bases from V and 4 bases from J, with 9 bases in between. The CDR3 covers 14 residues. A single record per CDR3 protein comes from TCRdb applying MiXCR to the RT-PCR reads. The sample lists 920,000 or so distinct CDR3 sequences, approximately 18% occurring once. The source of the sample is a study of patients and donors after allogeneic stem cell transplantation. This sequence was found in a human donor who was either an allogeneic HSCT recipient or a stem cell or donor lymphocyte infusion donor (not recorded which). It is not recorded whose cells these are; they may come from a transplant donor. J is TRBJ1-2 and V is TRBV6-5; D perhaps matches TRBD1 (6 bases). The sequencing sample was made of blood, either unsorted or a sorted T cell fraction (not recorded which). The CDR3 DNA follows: TGTGCCAGCAGTTACTCACGGACAGTCTATGGCTACACCTTC. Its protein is CASSYSRTVYGYTF.